What follows is one T cell receptor beta chain and its context. Its antigen is still unknown. The CDR3 extends over 14 amino acids. CDR1 and CDR2 (germline): MNHEY, SVGAGI. V was clipped by 2 bases and J by 7 bases; unmatched bases: 4. Each sample had two DNA replicates, about 0.52 ug blood or about 1.5 ug tissue. Assay: immunoSEQ multiplex PCR; the TCRdb copy retains only in-frame clones and omits some. The repertoire holds approximately 30,000 clones, 75% to 85% seen once, with about 13% in the top ten. This sample was taken from a study of early stage breast cancer tumors. As for the study in general: About 70% of the 16 invasive tumors were ER+, PR+ and HER2-. Notes on the study in general: Tumor and normal breast were distinguished via blood comparison in about 90% of the 16 patients.

Sequencing was carried out using blood. The gene calls are TRBV6-5 and TRBJ2-2, with 7 bases fitting TRBD1. This receptor was identified in a person between 60 and 70 years old with breast cancer. CDR3 sequence (DNA): TGTGCCAGCAGTTACAGGGGGCGAGGCGGGGAGCTGTTTTTT. Encoded protein: CASSYRGRGGELFF.